A single TCR beta chain is shown here with its context. Its cognate antigen is unknown. The data originate from a study of T-cell memory formation after mild COVID-19. V lost 6 bases, J lost 2 bases, and 17 bases lay in between. The CDR3 loop spans 16 amino acids. Broader study findings: The main location of contracting CD4+ clones was CM and EM, and that of contracting CD8+ clones was EMRA.

TCRdb independently ran MiXCR on the 5' RACE reads; one entry per CDR3 protein. The data contain around 300,000 distinct CDR3 sequences, 10% to 15% of them singletons. The chain joins TRBV12-3 or TRBV12-4 to TRBJ2-1; D call uncertain. The source is a man in his late teens or twenties who had mild COVID-19 (a few samples of this study predate the infection). Cell type and time point are not known. The sequenced material came from PBMCs or a T cell subset sorted from them (not recorded which). CDR3 residues: CASSLWSGRTYNEQFF. The DNA for the CDR3 is TGTGCCAGCAGCCTCTGGTCAGGACGTACCTACAATGAGCAGTTCTTC.